These T cell receptor beta chains were read from a single sample in a study of T cell responses to AZD1222 COVID-19 vaccine. The data were produced by immunoSEQ multiplex PCR, yet TCRdb's version contains in-frame clones alone and is incomplete. The data hold about 100,000 clones, with roughly 86% observed a single time. This specimen consisted of peripheral blood, obtained 28 days after the second dose of the MenACWY control vaccine. The receptors were gathered from an adult who received the MenACWY meningococcal vaccine as a control. Both conserved end residues are part of each CDR3. Each record gives: D gene, J gene, clone size, V gene, CDR3 DNA, CDR3 protein. The D gene is left open where the match is weak. Clone size, where shown, is once, few, many, or a class for clones that have expanded.

>.|TRBJ2-2|.|TRBV5-1
TGCGCCAGCAGCTTGGGGTCCACAGGGCCCGGGGAGCTGTTTTTT
CASSLGSTGPGELFF
>.|TRBJ2-1|.|TRBV7-6
TGTGCCAGCAGCCCGGGTTGGGGTGAGCAGTTCTTC
CASSPGWGEQFF
>TRBD1|TRBJ1-6|once|TRBV6-5
TGTGCCAGCAGTCCCGACAGGGGCAATTCACCCCTCCACTTT
CASSPDRGNSPLHF
>TRBD1|TRBJ1-1|once|TRBV7-2
TGTGCCAGCAGCTCGACAGGGGCGGGAGTCACTGAAGCTTTCTTT
CASSSTGAGVTEAFF
>TRBD2|TRBJ2-1|.|TRBV7-2
TGTGCCAGCAGCTCCCCTAGCGGGGGGGCCTCTGAGCAGTTCTTC
CASSSPSGGASEQFF
>.|TRBJ2-5|.|TRBV21-1
TGTGCCAGCAGCAAAGGCGTATACCGGGCCCCGAGACGGGAGACCCAGTACTTC
CASSKGVYRAPRRETQYF
>TRBD1|TRBJ2-1|.|TRBV7-9
TGTGCCAGCACCCCGGGGACAGGGAGATTCTACAATGAGCAGTTCTTC
CASTPGTGRFYNEQFF
>.|TRBJ2-1|.|TRBV7-9
TGTGCCAGCAGCTGGGCCGGGACTCCCTTGAGCTCCTACAATGAGCAGTTCTTC
CASSWAGTPLSSYNEQFF
>.|TRBJ2-1|.|TRBV5-1
TGCGCCAGCAGCTTGGTGAACAGGGTTTACAATGAGCAGTTCTTC
CASSLVNRVYNEQFF
>.|TRBJ1-3|.|TRBV20-1
TGCAGTGCTAGTAGCGCGGCGATCTCTGGAAACACCATATATTTT
CSASSAAISGNTIYF
>.|TRBJ2-7|.|TRBV28
TGTGCCAGCAGTTTGCTGACCTACGAGCAGTACTTC
CASSLLTYEQYF
>TRBD2|TRBJ2-7|.|TRBV11-3
TGTGCCAGCAGCTTACGGGAGGGGCACGCCTACGAGCAGTACTTC
CASSLREGHAYEQYF
>.|TRBJ2-3|.|TRBV4-1
TGCGCCAGCAGCCCCCAGCCGGCGGGGAGCACAGATACGCAGTATTTT
CASSPQPAGSTDTQYF
>.|TRBJ2-7|.|TRBV13
TGTGCCAGCAGCCCTTCCTCCCCAGGGCGGGGAACCTCCTACGAGCAGTACTTC
CASSPSSPGRGTSYEQYF
>.|TRBJ1-6|.|TRBV18
TGTGCCAGCTCACCCCGACAGGCTGATAATTCACCCCTCCACTTT
CASSPRQADNSPLHF
>.|TRBJ1-3|.|TRBV6-6
TGTGCCAGCAGTCCAAGTGGAAACACCATATATTTT
CASSPSGNTIYF
>.|TRBJ1-6|.|TRBV6-5
TGTGCCAGCAGTTACTCACGGGGGGCTTGGAATTCACCCCTCCACTTT
CASSYSRGAWNSPLHF
>TRBD1|TRBJ1-6|.|TRBV6-5
TGTGCCAGCAGGGGGACAGGGAACAATTCACCCCTCCACTTT
CASRGTGNNSPLHF
>.|TRBJ1-2|.|TRBV30
TGTGCCTGGAGTAGGCAAAGCAATGGCTACACCTTC
CAWSRQSNGYTF
>.|TRBJ2-6|.|TRBV27
TGTGCCAGCAGACAAACTGGGGCCAACGTCCTGACTTTC
CASRQTGANVLTF
>TRBD1|TRBJ1-4|.|TRBV20-1
TGCAGTGCTGGTGGGACAGGGGTGGGTGAAAAACTGTTTTTT
CSAGGTGVGEKLFF
>.|TRBJ2-1|few|TRBV7-2
TGTGCCAGCAGCTTAGGCAGTAGCTCCTACAATGAGCAGTTCTTC
CASSLGSSSYNEQFF
>.|TRBJ1-6|once|TRBV15
TGTGCCACCAGCAGAGGAGAGGCAGGGCGGTCACCCCTCCACTTT
CATSRGEAGRSPLHF
>.|TRBJ1-2|once|TRBV3-1/TRBV3-2
TGTGCCAGCAGCCAAGTAGGGGATGGCTACACCTTC
CASSQVGDGYTF
>.|TRBJ2-1|.|TRBV18
TGTGCCAGCTCACCACCGGGGGCGCGGACTGGGAATGAGCAGTTCTTC
CASSPPGARTGNEQFF
>TRBD1|TRBJ1-1|.|TRBV18
TGTGCCAGCTCACCGGGGACAGCCACTGTGAACACTGAAGCTTTCTTT
CASSPGTATVNTEAFF
>.|TRBJ2-4|.|TRBV4-2
TGTGCCAGCAGCCAAGAATTGGCTAGCGTCCGAAACATTCAGTACTTC
CASSQELASVRNIQYF
>.|TRBJ1-6|once|TRBV28
TGTGCCATGGGGGGAGGCTACAATTCACCCCTCCACTTT
CAMGGGYNSPLHF
>TRBD1|TRBJ2-3|once|TRBV2
TGTGCCAGCAAGCGACAGGGGCCGACAGATACGCAGTATTTT
CASKRQGPTDTQYF
>TRBD1|TRBJ1-5|.|TRBV6-5
TGTGCCAGCAGAGGACAGGGGACGAGCAATCAGCCCCAGCATTTT
CASRGQGTSNQPQHF
>.|TRBJ2-1|few|TRBV19
TGTGCCAGTAGTATGGGGGAGAGCTCCTACAATGAGCAGTTCTTC
CASSMGESSYNEQFF
>TRBD1|TRBJ1-1|few|TRBV3-1/TRBV3-2
TGTGCCAGCAGCCTAACCTGGGCAGGGGGGACTGAAGCTTTCTTT
CASSLTWAGGTEAFF
>TRBD2|TRBJ2-1|.|TRBV18
TGTGCCAGCTCATTACGGACTAGCGGGGGCTACAATGAGCAGTTCTTC
CASSLRTSGGYNEQFF
>TRBD2|TRBJ2-3|.|TRBV2
TGTGCCAGCAGTGGAAGCGGGGGGGTAGATACGCAGTATTTT
CASSGSGGVDTQYF
>.|TRBJ2-1|.|TRBV28
TGTGCCAGCAGTCCGGACACAAACTACAATGAGCAGTTCTTC
CASSPDTNYNEQFF
>.|TRBJ1-4|.|TRBV4-1
TGCGCCAGCAGCTGGGGACGCTCGAATGAAAAACTGTTTTTT
CASSWGRSNEKLFF
>.|TRBJ2-7|.|TRBV4-2
TGTGCCAGCAGCCCCTGGCGCGGTGACAGTTCCTACGAGCAGTACTTC
CASSPWRGDSSYEQYF
>TRBD2|TRBJ2-7|.|TRBV7-3
TGTGCCAGCAGCTTAACGCTAGCGGGGGAGCAGTACTTC
CASSLTLAGEQYF
>.|TRBJ1-4|.|TRBV4-2
TGTGCCAGCAGCAGATCCAAGAAACTGTTTTTT
CASSRSKKLFF
>TRBD1|TRBJ1-1|.|TRBV5-1
TGCGCCAGCAGCCCTAGCAGGGGGCTAGATTTTGCTGAAGCTTTCTTT
CASSPSRGLDFAEAFF
>.|TRBJ2-2|.|TRBV21-1
TGTGCCAGCAGCAAAGCAGAAAGGGGAATCACCGGGGAGCTGTTTTTT
CASSKAERGITGELFF
>TRBD1|TRBJ2-2|.|TRBV27
TGTGCCAGCAGTTTATGGGTTTGGACAGGGGGCCGCGGAAAGAACACCGGGGAGCTGTTTTTT
CASSLWVWTGGRGKNTGELFF